A selection of T cell receptor beta chains follows, all from one sample in a study of blood T cell repertoires in COVID-19. The assay was immunoSEQ multiplex PCR, and TCRdb's table has in-frame clones only and misses some. The sample comprises some 96,000 clones, roughly 87% of which are singletons, and about 6.9% rests with the top ten. The sample comprised peripheral blood. The source is a man aged 30 to 45 in a cohort sampled during active COVID-19. Both conserved end residues are part of each CDR3. A D gene is named only where the DNA matches it firmly. Only some rows state a clone size, as once, few, many or a class for expanded clones.

v_call	clone_size	d_call	j_call	cdr3_aa	cdr3_nt
TRBV5-4	.	.	TRBJ1-3	CASSRGHNVGNTIYF	TGTGCCAGCAGCCGGGGACATAACGTTGGAAACACCATATATTTT
TRBV9	.	TRBD1	TRBJ1-1	CASNKQGLNTEAFF	TGTGCCAGCAACAAACAGGGGCTGAACACTGAAGCTTTCTTT
TRBV4-3	.	TRBD1	TRBJ2-1	CASSFQGATGEQFF	TGCGCCAGCAGCTTTCAGGGGGCAACGGGTGAGCAGTTCTTC
TRBV5-1	.	.	TRBJ1-6	CASSSLQNSPLHF	TGCGCCAGCAGCTCCCTGCAGAATTCACCCCTCCACTTT
TRBV11-2	.	TRBD2	TRBJ2-1	CASRSTSGGPTYNEQFF	TGTGCCAGCAGGTCGACTAGCGGGGGCCCTACCTACAATGAGCAGTTCTTC
TRBV7-8	.	TRBD2	TRBJ2-3	CASTPGTSGSDTQYF	TGTGCCAGCACCCCCGGGACTAGCGGATCAGATACGCAGTATTTT
TRBV19	.	.	TRBJ2-3	CASQTGDTQYF	TGTGCCAGTCAGACTGGGGATACGCAGTATTTT
TRBV11-2	.	.	TRBJ2-3	CASSLGDSEFTDTQYF	TGTGCCAGCAGCTTAGGAGACAGTGAGTTCACAGATACGCAGTATTTT
TRBV30	once	.	TRBJ2-7	CAWRTGVEQYF	TGTGCCTGGAGAACGGGGGTGGAGCAGTACTTC
TRBV6-2/TRBV6-3	.	.	TRBJ2-5	CASSRGGRETQYF	TGTGCCAGCAGTAGAGGAGGGCGGGAGACCCAGTACTTC
TRBV5-5	.	.	TRBJ2-7	CASSSLTGTYEQYF	TGTGCCAGCAGCTCGTTGACAGGCACCTACGAGCAGTACTTC
TRBV19	.	TRBD1	TRBJ2-2	CASRRQGPGELFF	TGTGCCAGTAGGCGACAGGGCCCCGGGGAGCTGTTTTTT
TRBV11-2	.	.	TRBJ1-1	CASSFQTGGSTEAFF	TGTGCCAGCAGCTTCCAGACGGGAGGGAGCACTGAAGCTTTCTTT
TRBV28	.	TRBD1	TRBJ2-4	CASSSPGQGIWNIQYF	TGTGCCAGCAGTTCACCGGGACAGGGAATTTGGAACATTCAGTACTTC
TRBV29-1	.	.	TRBJ1-1	CSVAAGIRVTEAFF	TGCAGCGTTGCTGCAGGGATCCGGGTCACTGAAGCTTTCTTT
TRBV5-5	.	.	TRBJ1-6	CASSLGVQGRAYNSPLHF	TGTGCCAGCAGCTTGGGGGTCCAGGGGCGGGCCTATAATTCACCCCTCCACTTT
TRBV29-1	.	.	TRBJ2-5	CSVRGEETQYF	TGCAGCGTTCGCGGGGAAGAGACCCAGTACTTC
TRBV27	.	TRBD1	TRBJ1-4	CASSLGTDTNEKLFF	TGTGCCAGCAGTTTAGGGACAGATACTAATGAAAAACTGTTTTTT
TRBV27	.	.	TRBJ2-3	CASTAEGGDPSTDTQYF	TGTGCCAGCACCGCTGAAGGGGGGGATCCTAGCACAGATACGCAGTATTTT
TRBV18	.	TRBD1	TRBJ1-5	CASSPETGSNQPQHF	TGTGCCAGCTCCCCGGAGACAGGGAGTAATCAGCCCCAGCATTTT
TRBV7-3	.	TRBD2	TRBJ2-1	CASSLGGEGNEQFF	TGTGCCAGCAGCTTGGGTGGGGAGGGCAATGAGCAGTTCTTC
TRBV19	.	.	TRBJ2-1	CASSISGSYNEQFF	TGTGCCAGTAGTATAAGCGGATCCTACAATGAGCAGTTCTTC
TRBV7-2	.	.	TRBJ2-5	CASSLEQGKETQYF	TGTGCCAGCAGCTTAGAACAGGGAAAAGAGACCCAGTACTTC
TRBV18	few	.	TRBJ1-1	CASSPRTGPTEGTEAFF	TGTGCCAGCTCACCTCGAACAGGTCCCACGGAGGGCACTGAAGCTTTCTTT
TRBV6-5	.	.	TRBJ1-5	CASSYSDQGNQPQHF	TGTGCCAGCAGTTACTCCGACCAGGGGAATCAGCCCCAGCATTTT
TRBV12-5	.	TRBD2	TRBJ2-7	CASGSGTSGDYEQYF	TGTGCTAGTGGTTCTGGGACTAGCGGGGACTACGAGCAGTACTTC
TRBV5-1	.	.	TRBJ1-3	CASSPNGGSGNTIYF	TGCGCCAGCAGCCCTAACGGGGGCTCTGGAAACACCATATATTTT
TRBV28	.	.	TRBJ2-7	CASSLALQVGEQYF	TGTGCCAGCAGTTTGGCCTTACAGGTCGGGGAGCAGTACTTC
TRBV9	.	.	TRBJ1-3	CASSGGPSGGAIYF	TGTGCCAGCAGCGGCGGCCCGAGTGGAGGTGCCATATATTTT
TRBV6-5	.	TRBD1	TRBJ1-1	CASSFPTGGNTEAFF	TGTGCCAGCAGTTTCCCGACAGGGGGGAACACTGAAGCTTTCTTT
TRBV28	.	.	TRBJ1-6	CASSQGVENSPLHF	TGTGCCAGCAGTCAAGGGGTGGAGAATTCACCCCTCCACTTT